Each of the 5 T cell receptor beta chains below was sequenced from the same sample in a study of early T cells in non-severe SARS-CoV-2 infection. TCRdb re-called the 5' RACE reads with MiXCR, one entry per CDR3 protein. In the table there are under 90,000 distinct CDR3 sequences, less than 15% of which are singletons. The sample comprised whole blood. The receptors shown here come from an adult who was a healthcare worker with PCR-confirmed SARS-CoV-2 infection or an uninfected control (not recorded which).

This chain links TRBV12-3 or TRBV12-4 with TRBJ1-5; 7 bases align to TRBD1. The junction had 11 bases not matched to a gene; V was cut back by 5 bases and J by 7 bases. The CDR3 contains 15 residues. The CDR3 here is CASSTDRASGQPQHF. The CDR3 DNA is TGTGCCAGCAGTACAGACAGGGCATCAGGGCAGCCCCAGCATTTT.

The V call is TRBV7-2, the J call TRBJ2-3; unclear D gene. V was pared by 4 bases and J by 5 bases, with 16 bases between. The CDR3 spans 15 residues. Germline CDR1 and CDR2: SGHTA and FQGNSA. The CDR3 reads CASSSRASSGDTQYF. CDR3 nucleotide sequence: TGTGCCAGCAGCTCAAGGGCGTCGTCGGGAGATACGCAGTATTTT.

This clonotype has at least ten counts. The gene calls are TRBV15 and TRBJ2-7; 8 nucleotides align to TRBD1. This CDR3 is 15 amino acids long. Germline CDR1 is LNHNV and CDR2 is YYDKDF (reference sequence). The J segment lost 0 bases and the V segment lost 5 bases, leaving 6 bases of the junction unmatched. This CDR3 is CATSGGQAPSYEQYF. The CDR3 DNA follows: TGTGCCACCAGCGGGGGACAGGCCCCCTCCTACGAGCAGTACTTC.

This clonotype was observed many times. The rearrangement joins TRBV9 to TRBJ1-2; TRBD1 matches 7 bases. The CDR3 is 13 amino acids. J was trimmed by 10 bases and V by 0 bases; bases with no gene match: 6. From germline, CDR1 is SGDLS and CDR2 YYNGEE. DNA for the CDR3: TGTGCCAGCAGCGTAGTAGGGGACAGTCTCTACACCTTC. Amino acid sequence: CASSVVGDSLYTF.

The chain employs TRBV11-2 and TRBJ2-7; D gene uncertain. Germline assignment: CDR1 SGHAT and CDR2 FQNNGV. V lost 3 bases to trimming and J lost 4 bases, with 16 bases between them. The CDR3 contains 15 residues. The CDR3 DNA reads TGTGCCAGCAGCTTCCCTATGTACGGTGGTTACGAGCAGTACTTC. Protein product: CASSFPMYGGYEQYF.